Listed below are T cell receptor beta chains from one sample, sequenced in a study of blood T cell repertoires in COVID-19. Clones were sequenced by immunoSEQ multiplex PCR, and TCRdb holds only the in-frame ones, with some missing. The profile shows fewer than 35,000 clones, around 90% of them singletons. The specimen was peripheral blood. These receptors came from a human donor in a cohort sampled during active COVID-19. CDR3s leave out the opening cysteine and the closing phenylalanine or tryptophan. The D gene is left open where the match is weak.

CDR3aa: ASSLRLQGVEDTQY
j_gene: TRBJ2-3
d_gene: TRBD1
v_gene: TRBV4-2

CDR3aa: ASSLTTGKGNSPLH
j_gene: TRBJ1-6
d_gene: TRBD1
v_gene: TRBV7-6

CDR3aa: ASSTGTSGGQGTQY
j_gene: TRBJ2-3
d_gene: TRBD2
v_gene: TRBV7-2

CDR3aa: ASSTWTGPSYEQY
j_gene: TRBJ2-7
d_gene: TRBD1
v_gene: TRBV5-1

CDR3aa: ASSLRRGRTGELF
j_gene: TRBJ2-2
d_gene: -
v_gene: TRBV5-1

CDR3aa: ASSLNAGSTDTQY
j_gene: TRBJ2-3
d_gene: -
v_gene: TRBV11-2

CDR3aa: ASSVQSGHTDTQY
j_gene: TRBJ2-3
d_gene: -
v_gene: TRBV7-2

CDR3aa: ASSQFPLAGGQNIQY
j_gene: TRBJ2-4
d_gene: TRBD2
v_gene: TRBV4-1

CDR3aa: ASSPSGANVLT
j_gene: TRBJ2-6
d_gene: -
v_gene: TRBV3-1/TRBV3-2

CDR3aa: ASSLRGAGGGELF
j_gene: TRBJ2-2
d_gene: TRBD1
v_gene: TRBV7-2

CDR3aa: ASSLRTPQETQY
j_gene: TRBJ2-5
d_gene: -
v_gene: TRBV5-5

CDR3aa: ASSYSNRAEKLF
j_gene: TRBJ1-4
d_gene: -
v_gene: TRBV6-5

CDR3aa: ASSFSYGYT
j_gene: TRBJ1-2
d_gene: -
v_gene: TRBV5-4

CDR3aa: ASKSNGAYEQY
j_gene: TRBJ2-7
d_gene: -
v_gene: TRBV19